Included here is one TCR beta chain sequence, with context. Its antigen has not been determined. No much larger clone is present one base from it, and per-base qualities are unavailable. This entry is derived from a study of blood T cell repertoires in COVID-19 (dated by TCRdb to the early 2020s). A note on the overall study: The collaborator samples originated in the United States, Italy and Spain and spanned the acute and convalescent phases of COVID-19. Samples were obtained from the ongoing ImmuneRACE study (first 160 participants) and from over 1,000 subjects provided by 6 global collaborators. HLA class I and class II types, where available, came from metadata supplied by the sample provider rather than from assay-based typing. Nearly every sample came with metadata listing a de-identified subject ID, COVID-19 status, age in years and sex. The prospective study material was composed of cDNA or gDNA derived from T cells, B-cell-depleted T cells, or PBMCs. The repertoires were released in a freely available public database intended as a resource for research on the immune response to SARS-CoV-2. The dataset comprised deeply sampled blood TCRbeta repertoires from subjects exposed to, actively infected with, or recovered from COVID-19.

Whole blood was collected in K2EDTA tubes by collaborating institutions according to the institutions' own protocols. For TCRbeta analysis, collaborators shipped samples as frozen whole blood, isolated PBMCs, or DNA extracted from either of those sample types. Overall study outcomes, separate from this receptor: Clinical and demographic metadata were provided uncurated, with the amount varying by source and participant.

TCRbeta CDR3 regions were amplified from genomic DNA using the immunoSEQ Assay, a bias-controlled multiplex PCR. The source study handled its data this way. Nucleated cell counts per sample were estimated from amplification of reference gene primers within the assay. Sequence reads were collapsed and filtered to measure the absolute abundance of every unique TCRbeta CDR3 rearrangement. For each sample, productive Simpson clonality was calculated as the square root of Simpson's diversity index across productive rearrangements. TCRdb took over this immuneACCESS table, retaining in-frame rearrangements with V and J assigned. Such tables are incomplete; in checked studies, under half of the missing clones stem from an unresolved V gene, and the remainder is unexplained. V, J and clone size are those of that table, while D and trimming were read from the DNA. This sample has 220,000 or so clones in its table, and 80% to 85% of those were observed once. The ten top clones hold 15% to 20% of the sample.

The sequenced sample consisted of peripheral blood. The receptor comes from a man between 25 and 39 years old with active or convalescent COVID-19.

The DNA sequence follows: TGCGCCAGCAGCTTGGGGGTCCAGGGTAGGGAGACCCAGTACTTC. Its translation is CASSLGVQGRETQYF. The sequence is built from TRBV5-1 and TRBJ2-5, with a tentative D gene TRBD1 over 5 matching bases. The CDR3 spans 15 residues, from the cysteine through the phenylalanine. Only the CDR3 DNA stays, 45 bases, in frame from base 1. V loses 0 bases, J loses 5 bases, and the germline ends lie 14 bases apart. CDR1 and CDR2, looked up from the germline V gene, are SGHRS and YFSETQ. The entire variable domain, with the stretches around the CDR3 drawn from the reference TRBV5-1 and TRBJ2-5 proteins, is KAGVTQTPRYLIKTRGQQVTLSCSPISGHRSVSWYQQTPGQGLQFLFEYFSETQRNKGNFPGRFSGRQFSNSRSEMNVSTLELGDSALYLCASSLGVQGRETQYFGPGTRLLVL.